This T cell receptor beta chain was profiled in a study of cytomegalovirus exposure and HLA in healthy donors. General study findings and limits: Later on, an analysis found that several of the most significant clusters appeared to be linked to common viral pathogens, which included parvovirus B19.

Primers included in the PCR were 60 Vbeta and 13 Jbeta primers. Produced via immunoSEQ multiplex PCR; TCRdb's table is partial and in-frame only. The data show over 200,000 clones, more than 60% seen once. As to this clone: Its antigen is unidentified.

V was shortened by 4 bases and J by 3 bases, with 11 bases between the two germline ends. The V gene's germline CDR1 is SGHDT and CDR2 YYEEEE. The CDR3 is 15 amino acids. The receptor comes from a woman in her sixties or seventies in good health and CMV-seropositive. V and J are TRBV5-6 and TRBJ2-6, with D possibly matching TRBD1 (6 bases). The sample comprised PBMCs. This CDR3 is CASSHTGNGANVLTF. CDR3 nucleotides: TGTGCCAGCAGCCACACAGGGAATGGGGCCAACGTCCTGACTTTC.